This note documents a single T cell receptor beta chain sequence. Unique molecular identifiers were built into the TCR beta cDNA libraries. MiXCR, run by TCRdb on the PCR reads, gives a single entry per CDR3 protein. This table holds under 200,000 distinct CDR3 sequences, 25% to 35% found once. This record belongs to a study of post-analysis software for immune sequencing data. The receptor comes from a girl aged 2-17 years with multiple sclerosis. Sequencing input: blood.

The CDR3 region is CASSLGTGEEAFF. CDR3 coding DNA: TGCGCCAGCAGCTTGGGGACAGGGGAGGAAGCTTTCTTT. This rearrangement joins TRBV5-1 to TRBJ1-1; TRBD1 aligns across 9 bases. CDR1 SGHRS and CDR2 YFSETQ come from the germline V gene. The CDR3 spans 13 residues. Unmatched junction bases numbered 2, after V lost 0 bases and J lost 8 bases.